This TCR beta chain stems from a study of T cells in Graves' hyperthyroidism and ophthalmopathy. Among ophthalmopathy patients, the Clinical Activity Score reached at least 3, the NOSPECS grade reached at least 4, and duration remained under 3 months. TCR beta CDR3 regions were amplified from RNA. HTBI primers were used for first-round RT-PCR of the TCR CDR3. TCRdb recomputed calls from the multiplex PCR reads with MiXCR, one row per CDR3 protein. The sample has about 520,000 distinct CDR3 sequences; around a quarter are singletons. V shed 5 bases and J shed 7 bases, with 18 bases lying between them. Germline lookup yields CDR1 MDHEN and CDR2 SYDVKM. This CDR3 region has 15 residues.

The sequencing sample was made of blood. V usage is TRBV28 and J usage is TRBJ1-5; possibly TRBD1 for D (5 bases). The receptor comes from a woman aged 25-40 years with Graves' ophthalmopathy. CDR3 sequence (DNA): TGTGCCAGCAGTCACAGGCTAAACTTGGGGCAGCCCCAGCATTTT. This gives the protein CASSHRLNLGQPQHF.